This TCR beta chain was profiled in a study of blood T cell repertoires in COVID-19. Overall study context: Samples representing acute and convalescent COVID-19 were sourced from the United States, Italy and Spain. From T cells, B-cell-depleted T cells, or PBMCs came the material, which was cDNA or gDNA.

Symptom resolution, clearance, or two negative PCRs marked donors in Cohort 3 as recovered. In the authors' workflow: For nucleated cells, counts were estimated from reference gene primer amplification. TCRdb keeps only in-frame clones here, not all; method: immunoSEQ multiplex PCR. V, J and clone size reflect that table, while D and trimming were determined from the DNA. The table has about 250,000 clones, 88% seen once. This receptor was identified in a woman aged 50 to 65 who had recovered from COVID-19. The sample comprised PBMCs or T cells enriched from blood (not recorded which).

The CDR3 DNA follows: TGTGCCAGCAGGGCGGGACAGGGCTATGGCTACACCTTC. It is translated as CASRAGQGYGYTF. The chain has TRBV2 and TRBJ1-2; 9 nucleotides align to TRBD1. CDR1 is SNHLY and CDR2 is FYNNEI in the germline V gene. V lost 6 bases to trimming and J lost 4 bases; unmatched junction nucleotides: 3. There are 13 residues in the CDR3.